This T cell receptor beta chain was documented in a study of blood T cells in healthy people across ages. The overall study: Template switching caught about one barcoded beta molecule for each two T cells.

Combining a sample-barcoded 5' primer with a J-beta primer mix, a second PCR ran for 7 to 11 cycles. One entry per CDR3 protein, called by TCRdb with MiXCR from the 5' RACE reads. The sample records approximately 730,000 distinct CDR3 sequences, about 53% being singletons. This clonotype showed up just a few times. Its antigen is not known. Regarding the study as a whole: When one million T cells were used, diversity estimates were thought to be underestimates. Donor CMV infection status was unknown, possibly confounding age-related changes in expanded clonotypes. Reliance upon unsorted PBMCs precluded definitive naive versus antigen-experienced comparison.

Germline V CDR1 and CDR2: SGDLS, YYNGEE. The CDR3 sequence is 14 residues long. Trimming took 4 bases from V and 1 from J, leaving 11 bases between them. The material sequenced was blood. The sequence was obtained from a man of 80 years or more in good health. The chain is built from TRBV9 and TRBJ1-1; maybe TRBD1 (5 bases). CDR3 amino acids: CASSRGTANTEAFF. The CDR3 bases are TGTGCCAGCAGCCGAGGGACGGCGAACACTGAAGCTTTCTTT.